Listed here are 2 T cell receptor beta chains from one sample, sequenced in a study of cytomegalovirus exposure and HLA in healthy donors. The PCR had 60 Vbeta and 13 Jbeta primers. Measured with immunoSEQ multiplex PCR; TCRdb has only the in-frame clones, and not every one. In the table there are 220,000 or so clones, approximately 80% of which are singletons. The specimen was PBMCs. These receptors were obtained from a male donor in good health and CMV-seronegative.

This clone was seen only a few times. This chain joins TRBV6-5 and TRBJ1-3; D ambiguous. Germline values: CDR1 MNHEY, CDR2 SVGAGI. The CDR3 totals 13 residues. V shed 0 bases and J shed 4 bases, with 4 bases lying between them. The CDR3 is CASSYSTGNTIYF. The DNA for the CDR3 is TGTGCCAGCAGTTACTCGACAGGAAACACCATATATTTT.

The chain employs TRBV7-3 and TRBJ2-5; TRBD2 aligns across 13 bases. The J segment lost 0 bases and the V segment lost 5 bases, leaving 3 bases of the junction unmatched. The germline V gene has CDR1 SGHTA and CDR2 FQGTGA. The CDR3 runs 16 residues. Here the CDR3 DNA reads TGTGCCAGCAGCCCAGGGACTAGCGGGAACCAAGAGACCCAGTACTTC. Its protein product is CASSPGTSGNQETQYF.